This T cell receptor beta chain derives from a study of blood T cells in healthy people across ages. Study in general: With template switching, about one barcoded beta molecule was captured per two T cells.

Total RNA was extracted at no less than 5.5 micrograms per sample. Points on this clonotype: Its antigen remains unidentified.

For the second PCR, which ran for 7 to 11 cycles, a sample-barcoded 5' primer and a J-beta primer mix were used. Researchers report that a template-switch adaptor with 12 random nucleotides tagged each cDNA molecule. TCRdb reprocessed the 5' RACE reads via MiXCR and lists one record per CDR3 protein. The sample has about 640,000 distinct CDR3 sequences, roughly 43% seen once. General study findings and limits: Any conclusive comparison of naive versus antigen-experienced cells was prevented by using unsorted PBMCs.

Germline lookup yields CDR1 DFQATT and CDR2 SNEGSKA (reference sequence). Trimming left V 6 bases short and J 1 base short, with 15 bases between. This CDR3 has 14 amino acids. The TCR comes from an elderly man in good health. The gene calls are TRBV20-1 and TRBJ1-2; perhaps TRBD1 as D (6 bases). Source material: blood. CDR3 bases: TGCAGTGCCGAGCCGGGACATTTTAACTATGGCTACACCTTC. It specifies CSAEPGHFNYGYTF.